This is a list of T cell receptor beta chains from one sample in a study of blood T cell repertoires in COVID-19. Here immunoSEQ multiplex PCR was the method, and the copy in TCRdb shows in-frame clones only, minus some. In the table there are more than 300,000 clones, under 90% of which are singletons. Specimen: PBMCs or T cells enriched from blood (not recorded which). Receptors originate from a woman aged 18-35 years who had recovered from COVID-19. Both conserved end residues are part of each CDR3. A D gene is named only where the DNA matches it firmly. A row's size may be missing; if present it is once, few, many or a size class.

clone_size,v_call,d_call,j_call,cdr3_aa,cdr3_nt
-,TRBV11-2,-,TRBJ1-2,CASSSTKAGYTF,TGTGCCAGCAGCTCCACTAAGGCCGGCTACACCTTC
once,TRBV27,-,TRBJ1-5,CASSLIGDTGGQPQHF,TGTGCCAGCAGTTTAATTGGGGACACGGGAGGTCAGCCCCAGCATTTT
-,TRBV5-1,TRBD1,TRBJ2-7,CASSRERDRVGEQYF,TGCGCCAGCAGCCGCGAAAGGGACAGGGTAGGCGAGCAGTACTTC
-,TRBV7-9,-,TRBJ1-3,CASSLETGSSSGNTIYF,TGTGCCAGCAGCTTAGAAACAGGATCTAGCTCTGGAAACACCATATATTTT
-,TRBV4-1,-,TRBJ2-7,CASSPGGRAYEQYF,TGCGCCAGCAGCCCCGGAGGTCGAGCCTACGAGCAGTACTTC
-,TRBV11-2,-,TRBJ1-2,CASSLAGHYGYTF,TGTGCCAGCAGCTTAGCAGGGCACTATGGCTACACCTTC
-,TRBV9,-,TRBJ2-5,CASSTDPGSGGTQYF,TGTGCCAGCAGTACAGATCCGGGGTCTGGAGGGACCCAGTACTTC
-,TRBV27,TRBD1,TRBJ2-7,CASLPGDRSPRLEQYF,TGTGCCAGCCTACCCGGGGACAGGTCTCCCCGTCTGGAGCAGTACTTC
-,TRBV28,TRBD1,TRBJ1-6,CASSFYGQGASPLHF,TGTGCCAGCAGTTTTTACGGACAGGGGGCTTCACCCCTCCACTTT
-,TRBV7-2,-,TRBJ1-1,CASTISSGGGEVPEAFF,TGTGCCAGCACCATTAGCTCCGGTGGAGGGGAGGTACCTGAAGCTTTCTTT
-,TRBV2,-,TRBJ2-3,CASSDEPDTQYF,TGTGCCAGCAGTGATGAGCCTGATACGCAGTATTTT
once,TRBV6-1,-,TRBJ1-4,CASSELREKLFF,TGTGCCAGCAGTGAATTGAGGGAAAAACTGTTTTTT
few,TRBV12-3/TRBV12-4,TRBD1,TRBJ2-1,CASTGDSNEQFF,TGTGCCAGCACCGGGGACAGCAATGAGCAGTTCTTC
-,TRBV24-1,-,TRBJ2-5,CATSDSGRQETQYF,TGTGCCACCAGTGACTCAGGCAGGCAAGAGACCCAGTACTTC